One and the same sample provided the 19 T cell receptor beta chains below, sequenced in a study of blood T cell repertoires in COVID-19. TCRdb's copy holds only in-frame clones and misses some; the assay was immunoSEQ multiplex PCR. The table shows 150,000 to 200,000 clones, with roughly 86% occurring only once. Material for sequencing was peripheral blood. Receptors originate from a man between 18 and 35 years old with acute or convalescent COVID-19.

V is TRBV5-1 and J is TRBJ2-7; unclear D gene. Germline loops: CDR1 SGHRS, CDR2 YFSETQ. This CDR3 has 16 residues. The V and J ends lost 0 bases and 3 bases respectively, with 16 bases between them. The CDR3 loop is CASSLDYRQRIYEQYV. CDR3 nucleotide sequence: TGCGCCAGCAGCTTGGATTACAGACAAAGAATCTACGAGCAGTACGTC.

The rearrangement links TRBV2 to TRBJ1-5; no clear D gene. Trimming took 3 bases from V and 3 from J, leaving 6 bases between them. CDR1 is SNHLY, CDR2 FYNNEI, per germline. This CDR3 is built from 13 residues. CDR3 DNA: TGTGCCAGCAGTGACGTGTCCAATCAGCCCCAGCATTTT. The encoded protein is CASSDVSNQPQHF.

The genes are TRBV12-3 or TRBV12-4 and TRBJ1-1; no definite D call. The CDR3 extends over 12 amino acids. V was trimmed by 5 bases and J by 2 bases, leaving 6 bases between them. The chain's CDR3 is CASSQINTEAFF. The DNA of the CDR3 is TGTGCCAGCAGTCAGATCAACACTGAAGCTTTCTTT.

The V and J genes are TRBV12-5 and TRBJ1-5, with no clear D. Germline CDR1 and CDR2: LGHNT and FRNRAP. The CDR3 is 14 amino acids. The germline V and J ends were trimmed by 0 bases and 4 bases, with 7 bases remaining between them. CDR3 amino acids: CASGLVSPNQPQHF. In nucleotides, the CDR3 is TGTGCTAGTGGTTTGGTATCCCCGAATCAGCCCCAGCATTTT.

The gene calls are TRBV5-8 and TRBJ1-6, with D perhaps TRBD1 (6 bases). Germline V lookup: CDR1 SGHTS, CDR2 YDEGEE. The CDR3 spans 16 residues. V shed 2 bases and J shed 3 bases, with 12 bases lying between them. CDR3 bases: TGTGCCAGCAGCTTCCCAGGGGAAAGCTATAATTCACCCCTCCACTTT. Amino acids: CASSFPGESYNSPLHF. The full variable domain, with the rest looked up from reference TRBV5-8 and TRBJ1-6, is EAGVTQSPTHLIKTRGQQATLRCSPISGHTSVYWYQQALGLGLQFLLWYDEGEERNRGNFPPRFSGRQFPNYSSELNVNALELEDSALYLCASSFPGESYNSPLHFGNGTRLTVT.

The V gene is TRBV5-4, the J gene TRBJ1-2; 7 bases match TRBD1. Losses at the gene ends were 4 bases for V and 3 bases for J; bases not matched to a gene: 9. The CDR3 has 15 residues. The germline CDR1 and CDR2 sequences are SGHNT and YYREEE (reference sequence). CDR3 in amino acids: CASSKDRAGHYGYTF. Written as DNA, the CDR3 is TGTGCCAGCAGCAAAGACAGGGCAGGGCACTATGGCTACACCTTC.

This chain uses TRBV27 with TRBJ2-3; a possible D gene is TRBD2 (6 bases). Trimming removed 0 bases from V and 5 bases from J, with 18 bases in between. Germline assignment: CDR1 MNHEY and CDR2 SMNVEV (reference sequence). The CDR3 sequence is 17 residues long. CDR3 sequence: CASSLSGAGPPKDTQYF. The CDR3 DNA reads TGTGCCAGCAGTTTATCTGGGGCGGGGCCTCCGAAAGATACGCAGTATTTT.

The chain uses TRBV30 and TRBJ1-6; D is ambiguous. CDR3 length: 14 residues. The V end lost 4 bases, the J end lost 7 bases, and 14 bases lay between the germline ends. Germline-derived CDR1 and CDR2 are GTSNPN and SVGIG (reference sequence). In nucleotides, the CDR3 is TGTGCCTGGACCGGAAACAGCGGGAATTCACCCCTCCACTTT. It translates to CAWTGNSGNSPLHF.

The genes are TRBV18 and TRBJ1-4; 10 bases map to TRBD1. CDR1 and CDR2 from the germline V gene are KGHSH and LQKENI. The CDR3 is 18 residues long. Trimming took 2 bases from V and 8 from J; bases not matched to a gene: 14. The DNA of the CDR3 is TGTGCCAGCTCACCATCGACTAGCCAGGACAGGGGGAAAGAAAAACTGTTTTTT. Translating it yields CASSPSTSQDRGKEKLFF.

This sequence joins TRBV30 and TRBJ1-5; 8 nucleotides align to TRBD1. The V gene end was trimmed by 1 base and the J gene end by 7 bases; junction bases not matched to a gene: 6. Looked up from germline, CDR1 is GTSNPN and CDR2 is SVGIG (reference sequence). The CDR3 totals 14 residues. The CDR3 loop is CAWSGDRGGQPQHF. DNA of the CDR3: TGTGCCTGGAGTGGCGACAGGGGAGGACAGCCCCAGCATTTT.

The rearrangement joins TRBV7-2 to TRBJ2-3; TRBD1 agrees at 7 bases. Germline CDR1 reads SGHTA; CDR2 reads FQGNSA. This CDR3 is 15 amino acids long. The V gene end was trimmed by 5 bases and the J gene end by 3 bases; junction bases not matched to a gene: 8. Written as DNA, the CDR3 is TGTGCCAGCAGCGCCTACAGGGGATCAACAGATACGCAGTATTTT. Its translation is CASSAYRGSTDTQYF. Full variable domain (outside the CDR3, taken from reference TRBV7-2 and TRBJ2-3): GAGVSQSPSNKVTEKGKDVELRCDPISGHTALYWYRQSLGQGLEFLIYFQGNSAPDKSGLPSDRFSAERTGGSVSTLTIQRTQQEDSAVYLCASSAYRGSTDTQYFGPGTRLTVL.

The rearrangement links TRBV9 to TRBJ1-2, with 7 bases aligning to TRBD1. Unmatched junction bases numbered 6, after V lost 4 bases and J lost 0 bases. Per the germline V gene, CDR1 is SGDLS and CDR2 is YYNGEE. The CDR3 extends over 15 amino acids. The CDR3 region has the DNA TGTGCCAGCAGCACGAGACAGGGATCTAACTATGGCTACACCTTC. It codes for CASSTRQGSNYGYTF.

The chain combines TRBV28 with TRBJ1-1, with a tentative D call TRBD1 (5 bases). Germline V gene sequence: CDR1 MDHEN, CDR2 SYDVKM. The V end lost 6 bases, the J end lost 3 bases, and 14 bases lay between the germline ends. This CDR3 spans 14 amino acids. The CDR3 loop is CASRRGLSDTEAFF. As DNA, the CDR3 is TGTGCCAGCAGGAGGGGACTCTCGGACACTGAAGCTTTCTTT. The whole variable domain, remainder taken from reference TRBV28 and TRBJ1-1, is DVKVTQSSRYLVKRTGEKVFLECVQDMDHENMFWYRQDPGLGLRLIYFSYDVKMKEKGDIPEGYSVSREKKERFSLILESASTNQTSMYLCASRRGLSDTEAFFGQGTRLTVV.

The chain links TRBV30 to TRBJ1-5; 9 nucleotides match TRBD1. The CDR3 consists of 15 residues. CDR1 and CDR2 from the germline V gene are GTSNPN and SVGIG (reference sequence). Germline trimming cut 2 bases from V and 4 bases from J; bases unmatched to any gene: 6. CDR3 region: CAWSRGTGRNQPQHF. For the CDR3, the DNA is TGTGCCTGGAGTCGAGGGACAGGGCGGAATCAGCCCCAGCATTTT.

CDR3 sequence reads: CASAAGGSYEQYF. The CDR3 coding sequence is TGCGCCAGCGCCGCGGGGGGGTCCTACGAGCAGTACTTC. V and J are TRBV5-1 and TRBJ2-7, with TRBD2 matching over 9 bases. CDR3 size: 13 residues. Per the germline V gene, CDR1 is SGHRS and CDR2 is YFSETQ. With V trimmed by 7 bases and J by 1 base, 3 bases remained unmatched. Full variable domain (remainder filled in from reference TRBV5-1 and TRBJ2-7): KAGVTQTPRYLIKTRGQQVTLSCSPISGHRSVSWYQQTPGQGLQFLFEYFSETQRNKGNFPGRFSGRQFSNSRSEMNVSTLELGDSALYLCASAAGGSYEQYFGPGTRLTVT.

The CDR3: CASSPIGTHGADTQYF. CDR3 sequence (DNA): TGCGCCAGCAGTCCTATCGGGACTCACGGGGCAGATACGCAGTATTTT. The rearrangement uses TRBV4-1 and TRBJ2-3; possible D gene TRBD2, 6 bases. This CDR3 is built from 16 residues. CDR1 and CDR2 from the germline V gene are MGHRA and YSYEKL. The V gene lost 6 bases and the J gene lost 4 bases, with 20 bases spanning the gap.

This sequence joins TRBV19 and TRBJ1-2; weak D call: TRBD1 (6 bases). The germline gives CDR1 LNHDA, CDR2 SQIVND (reference sequence). V was shortened by 10 bases and J by 4 bases, with 19 bases between the two germline ends. The CDR3 loop spans 14 amino acids. CDR3 DNA: TGTGCCAATCCAAGGGGGGGTTGGGTCTATGGCTACACCTTC. The encoded protein is CANPRGGWVYGYTF.

The count of this clone is one. This chain connects TRBV19 to TRBJ1-2; no clear D. Germline CDR1 LNHDA, CDR2 SQIVND (reference sequence). V was cut by 7 bases and J by 4 bases, with 13 bases left in between. There are 13 residues in the CDR3. The CDR3 sequence is CASTHQVGYGYTF. In nucleotides, the CDR3 is TGTGCCAGTACCCATCAGGTGGGCTATGGCTACACCTTC.

The chain is built from TRBV5-1 and TRBJ2-2; TRBD1 matches at 10 bases. From germline, CDR1 is SGHRS and CDR2 YFSETQ. The CDR3 has 15 amino acids. The trim removed 1 base at V and 5 bases at J, leaving 2 bases unmatched. CDR3 sequence: CASSLPDRGTGELFF. The CDR3 DNA reads as TGCGCCAGCAGCTTGCCGGACAGGGGGACCGGGGAGCTGTTTTTT.